The source of this T cell receptor (beta chain) is a study of T cells in localized non-small cell lung cancer. Whole-study findings and limits: Uninvolved adjacent lung showed the highest T cell clonality, exceeding tumor. Sequencing covered just one tumor region, so heterogeneity cannot be ruled out. A median approximately 60 of the top 100 tumor clones appeared in adjacent lung. Higher T cell density in the blood was associated with longer overall survival, whereas higher adjacent-lung clonality associated with shorter survival.

The ends lost 2 bases at V and 7 bases at J; junction bases unmatched: 9. The CDR3 runs to 17 residues. CDR1 and CDR2 from the germline V gene are LNHDA and SQIVND (reference sequence). This clone was counted once. As yet, its antigen is unknown. Sequencing was performed with immunoSEQ multiplex PCR; in TCRdb, only in-frame clones are kept and a portion is missing. The sample records approximately 28,000 clones, around 85% being singletons. The sequence came from an older female donor with stage II squamous cell lung carcinoma. The chain is built from TRBV19 and TRBJ1-5; 12 bases are shared with TRBD1. Sample: peripheral blood, taken before any cancer treatment. CDR3 DNA sequence: TGTGCCAGTAGTATAAAGGGACAGGGGGCGAATAGCCAGCCCCAGCATTTT. Amino acid sequence: CASSIKGQGANSQPQHF. The whole variable domain, filled in from reference TRBV19 and TRBJ1-5, reads DGGITQSPKYLFRKEGQNVTLSCEQNLNHDAMYWYRQDPGQGLRLIYYSQIVNDFQKGDIAEGYSVSREKKESFPLTVTSAQKNPTAFYLCASSIKGQGANSQPQHFGDGTRLSIL.